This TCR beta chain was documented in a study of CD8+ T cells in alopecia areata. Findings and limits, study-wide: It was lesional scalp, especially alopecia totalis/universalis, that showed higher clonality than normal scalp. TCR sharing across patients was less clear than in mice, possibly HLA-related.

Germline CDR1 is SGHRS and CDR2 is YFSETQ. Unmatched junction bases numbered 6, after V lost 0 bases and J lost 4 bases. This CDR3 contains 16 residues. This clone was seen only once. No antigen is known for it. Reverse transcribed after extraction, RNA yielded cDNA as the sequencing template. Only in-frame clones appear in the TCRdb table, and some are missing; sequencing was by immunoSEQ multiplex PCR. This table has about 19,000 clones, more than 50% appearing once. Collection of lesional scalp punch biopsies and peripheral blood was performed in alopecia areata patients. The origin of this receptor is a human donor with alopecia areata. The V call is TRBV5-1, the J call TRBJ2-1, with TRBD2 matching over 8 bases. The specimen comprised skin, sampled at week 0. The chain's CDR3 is CASSLESGGGYNEQFF. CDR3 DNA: TGCGCCAGCAGCTTGGAATCGGGGGGGGGTTACAATGAGCAGTTCTTC.